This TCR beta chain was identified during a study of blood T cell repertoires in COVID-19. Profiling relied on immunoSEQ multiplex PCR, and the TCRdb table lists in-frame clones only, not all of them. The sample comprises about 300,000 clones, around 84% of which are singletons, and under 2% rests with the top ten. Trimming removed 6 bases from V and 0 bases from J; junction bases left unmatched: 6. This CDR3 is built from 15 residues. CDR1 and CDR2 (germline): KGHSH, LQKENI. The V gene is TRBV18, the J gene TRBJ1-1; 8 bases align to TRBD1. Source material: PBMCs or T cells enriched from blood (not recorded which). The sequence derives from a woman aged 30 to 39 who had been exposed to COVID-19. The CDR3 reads CASSPGTGMNTEAFF. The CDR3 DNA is TGTGCCAGCTCGCCGGGGACAGGCATGAACACTGAAGCTTTCTTT.